Below are 3 T cell receptor beta chains sequenced from a single sample in a study of Tregs in tolerant kidney transplant recipients. This table comes from immunoSEQ multiplex PCR, and its TCRdb copy is limited to in-frame clones, with some not included. The data show fewer than 40,000 clones, with 82% seen just once and about 2.3% held by the top ten. Their antigens are not known. Sequenced input: Tregs from blood cultured with allogeneic cells. The source of these receptors is a human donor in good health.

This sequence joins TRBV7-8 and TRBJ1-1; TRBD1 is a possible D gene (6 bases). Germline CDR1 SGHVS, CDR2 FQNEAQ. CDR3 length equals 16 residues. Trimming cost V 5 bases and J 1 base, with 17 bases left between them. CDR3 sequence reads: CASSLGGGRANTEAFF. CDR3 sequence (DNA): TGTGCCAGCAGCCTAGGGGGGGGCAGGGCGAACACTGAAGCTTTCTTT.

Concerning this clone itself: The identical CDR3 is also encoded by other nucleotide sequences in the sample. V gene TRBV10-3 combines with J gene TRBJ2-5; 7 bases are shared with TRBD1. After removal of 9 bases from V and 4 bases from J, the junction contained 8 bases not matched to a gene. The CDR3 is 13 amino acids. Germline V gene lookup returns CDR1 ENHRY and CDR2 SYGVKD. CDR3 DNA sequence: TGTGCCATAGCTTACAGGGGTGGAGAGACCCAGTACTTC. Translating gives CAIAYRGGETQYF.

DNA for the CDR3: TGTGCCAGCAGCCCGTGGTTACACTACGAGCAGTACTTC. Its protein is CASSPWLHYEQYF. This chain connects TRBV28 to TRBJ2-7; no firm D call. From germline, CDR1 is MDHEN and CDR2 SYDVKM. CDR3 length: 13 amino acids. V lost 6 bases, J lost 3 bases, and 12 bases lay in between.